These T cell receptor beta chains were read from a single sample in a study of identical twins. TCRdb analysed the 5' RACE reads with MiXCR anew, one entry per CDR3 protein. The sample includes approximately 220,000 distinct CDR3 sequences, around a tenth of them seen just once. The specimen was memory (CD45RO+) T cells sorted from blood. These receptors were taken from a woman younger than 30 in good health. Both conserved end residues are part of each CDR3. Fields, in order: V gene, D gene, clone size, J gene, CDR3 DNA, CDR3 protein. A D gene is named only where the DNA matches it firmly. The listing skips clone size in some rows; elsewhere it reads once, few, many or a size class.

v_call: TRBV10-3; d_call: .; clone_size: few; j_call: TRBJ2-7; cdr3_nt: TGTGCCATCAGTGAGCAGGCCACCTACGAGCAGTACTTC; cdr3_aa: CAISEQATYEQYF
v_call: TRBV29-1; d_call: TRBD2; clone_size: few; j_call: TRBJ2-1; cdr3_nt: TGCAGCGTTGGGACTAGCGGGACAAATGAGCAGTTCTTC; cdr3_aa: CSVGTSGTNEQFF
v_call: TRBV29-1; d_call: TRBD1; clone_size: many; j_call: TRBJ1-1; cdr3_nt: TGCAGCGTAGGATCAGGGGGAAGGTGGACTGAAGCTTTCTTT; cdr3_aa: CSVGSGGRWTEAFF
v_call: TRBV5-6; d_call: .; clone_size: many; j_call: TRBJ2-7; cdr3_nt: TGTGCCAGCAGCTTGGCCCCGGAGAACGAGCAGTACTTC; cdr3_aa: CASSLAPENEQYF
v_call: TRBV30; d_call: TRBD1; clone_size: many; j_call: TRBJ1-1; cdr3_nt: TGTGCCTGGAGTGTACTGCAGGGGGGGAACACTGAAGCTTTCTTT; cdr3_aa: CAWSVLQGGNTEAFF
v_call: TRBV7-2; d_call: TRBD2; clone_size: few; j_call: TRBJ2-4; cdr3_nt: TGTGCCAGCAGCTTAGCCGTGGGAGGGGTGGCGGCCAAAAACATTCAGTACTTC; cdr3_aa: CASSLAVGGVAAKNIQYF
v_call: TRBV20-1; d_call: TRBD2; clone_size: many; j_call: TRBJ2-1; cdr3_nt: TGCAGTGCTAGCGGGAGGGCCATGGAAAATGAGCAGTTCTTC; cdr3_aa: CSASGRAMENEQFF
v_call: TRBV7-6; d_call: .; clone_size: .; j_call: TRBJ1-1; cdr3_nt: TGTGCCAGCAGCTTAGGTCGGCAGAACACTGAAGCTTTCTTT; cdr3_aa: CASSLGRQNTEAFF
v_call: TRBV29-1; d_call: .; clone_size: .; j_call: TRBJ1-1; cdr3_nt: TGCAGCGGCCTTCGCGACACTGAAGCTTTCTTT; cdr3_aa: CSGLRDTEAFF
v_call: TRBV6-7; d_call: .; clone_size: few; j_call: TRBJ1-2; cdr3_nt: TGTGCCAGACAGGACAAGGTGGTTGGCTACACCTTC; cdr3_aa: CARQDKVVGYTF
v_call: TRBV4-1; d_call: .; clone_size: many; j_call: TRBJ2-2; cdr3_nt: TGCGCCAGCAGCCAAGAGGTGGGGGAGCTGTTTTTT; cdr3_aa: CASSQEVGELFF
v_call: TRBV7-2; d_call: .; clone_size: many; j_call: TRBJ1-3; cdr3_nt: TGTGCCAGCAGCTTAGTCTTTAAGGACACCATATATTTT; cdr3_aa: CASSLVFKDTIYF
v_call: TRBV7-2; d_call: TRBD2; clone_size: .; j_call: TRBJ2-7; cdr3_nt: TGTGCCAGCAGCTTGGGACTAGCGGCTACCTACGAGCAGTACTTC; cdr3_aa: CASSLGLAATYEQYF
v_call: TRBV14; d_call: .; clone_size: many; j_call: TRBJ1-2; cdr3_nt: TGTGCCAGCAGCCAAGTCGCGGGGGCGAGCGGCTACACCTTC; cdr3_aa: CASSQVAGASGYTF
v_call: TRBV2; d_call: TRBD1; clone_size: .; j_call: TRBJ1-2; cdr3_nt: TGTGCCAGCAGCCTCCCGGACAGGGTGTATGGCTACACCTTC; cdr3_aa: CASSLPDRVYGYTF
v_call: TRBV10-3; d_call: TRBD2; clone_size: few; j_call: TRBJ2-1; cdr3_nt: TGTGCCATCAGCTCTTCTAGCGGGAGACCAGGGAATGAGCAGTTCTTC; cdr3_aa: CAISSSSGRPGNEQFF
v_call: TRBV9; d_call: TRBD2; clone_size: few; j_call: TRBJ2-1; cdr3_nt: TGTGCCAGCAGCCTCAGACTAGCTGGAGGGCAGTTCTTC; cdr3_aa: CASSLRLAGGQFF
v_call: TRBV6-2/TRBV6-3; d_call: TRBD2; clone_size: .; j_call: TRBJ2-3; cdr3_nt: TGTGCCAGCAGTTATACTGCGGGGGGCACAGATACGCAGTATTTT; cdr3_aa: CASSYTAGGTDTQYF
v_call: TRBV5-1; d_call: TRBD1; clone_size: .; j_call: TRBJ1-4; cdr3_nt: TGCGCCAGCAGCTTGGATGGGACAGATGAAAAACTGTTTTTT; cdr3_aa: CASSLDGTDEKLFF
v_call: TRBV19; d_call: .; clone_size: many; j_call: TRBJ1-1; cdr3_nt: TGTGCCAGTAGCTTCAGGCTTACGAACACTGAAGCTTTCTTT; cdr3_aa: CASSFRLTNTEAFF
v_call: TRBV29-1; d_call: .; clone_size: .; j_call: TRBJ2-1; cdr3_nt: TGCAGCGTTGAAGGTGGTCTAGCGCCTGGCAATGAGCAGTTCTTC; cdr3_aa: CSVEGGLAPGNEQFF
v_call: TRBV20-1; d_call: .; clone_size: few; j_call: TRBJ1-4; cdr3_nt: TGCAGTGCTATAGAGTGGACAACAACTAATGAAAAACTGTTTTTT; cdr3_aa: CSAIEWTTTNEKLFF
v_call: TRBV29-1; d_call: .; clone_size: .; j_call: TRBJ2-1; cdr3_nt: TGCAGCGTTGAAGAGGGAAGGAATGAGCAGTTCTTC; cdr3_aa: CSVEEGRNEQFF
v_call: TRBV6-2/TRBV6-3; d_call: .; clone_size: many; j_call: TRBJ1-5; cdr3_nt: TGTGCCAGCAGTTGGGGTCGCGGAGGCAATCAGCCCCAGCATTTT; cdr3_aa: CASSWGRGGNQPQHF
v_call: TRBV11-2; d_call: .; clone_size: many; j_call: TRBJ1-2; cdr3_nt: TGTGCCAGCACCCCTGGCCCGGCGCGGTTAAGCGATGGCTACACCTTC; cdr3_aa: CASTPGPARLSDGYTF
v_call: TRBV5-1; d_call: .; clone_size: many; j_call: TRBJ2-2; cdr3_nt: TGCGCCAGCAGCGCCCGAGCTCCGAACACCGGGGAGCTGTTTTTT; cdr3_aa: CASSARAPNTGELFF
v_call: TRBV7-4; d_call: TRBD2; clone_size: .; j_call: TRBJ2-1; cdr3_nt: TGTGCTCTGTCTAGCGGGAGGTCCCCGGGGTGGGCTGAGCAGTTCTTC; cdr3_aa: CALSSGRSPGWAEQFF
v_call: TRBV25-1; d_call: .; clone_size: .; j_call: TRBJ2-5; cdr3_nt: TGTGCCAGCAGTTTCGAGCAGGCCCGCCCAGAGACCCAGTACTTC; cdr3_aa: CASSFEQARPETQYF
v_call: TRBV25-1; d_call: .; clone_size: few; j_call: TRBJ2-7; cdr3_nt: TGTGCCAGCAGTAGGGCATGGGGCGCCTACGAGCAGTACTTC; cdr3_aa: CASSRAWGAYEQYF
v_call: TRBV20-1; d_call: .; clone_size: many; j_call: TRBJ2-1; cdr3_nt: TGCAGTGCTAGAAGAAAACAGCGGGTCCTCACGTGGAATGAGCAGTTCTTC; cdr3_aa: CSARRKQRVLTWNEQFF
v_call: TRBV20-1; d_call: .; clone_size: many; j_call: TRBJ2-3; cdr3_nt: TGCAGTGCTAGAGATTCCCGTATTTTGGATACGCAGTATTTT; cdr3_aa: CSARDSRILDTQYF
v_call: TRBV12-3/TRBV12-4; d_call: .; clone_size: many; j_call: TRBJ2-3; cdr3_nt: TGTGCCAGCAGTCCCTCGGTGGGGCAGTATTTT; cdr3_aa: CASSPSVGQYF
v_call: TRBV7-9; d_call: TRBD1; clone_size: many; j_call: TRBJ1-2; cdr3_nt: TGTGCCAGCAGCTCACCGGGACAGGGGTGGGCAGGCGGCTACACCTTC; cdr3_aa: CASSSPGQGWAGGYTF
v_call: TRBV7-2; d_call: .; clone_size: .; j_call: TRBJ2-3; cdr3_nt: TGTGCCAGCAGTCAGAAAATAGCAGATACGCAGTATTTT; cdr3_aa: CASSQKIADTQYF
v_call: TRBV20-1; d_call: TRBD2; clone_size: .; j_call: TRBJ2-5; cdr3_nt: TGCAGTGCTCATGCGGGGGGGCTAGGGGAGACCCAGTACTTC; cdr3_aa: CSAHAGGLGETQYF
v_call: TRBV29-1; d_call: TRBD1; clone_size: .; j_call: TRBJ1-2; cdr3_nt: TGCAGCGTTGAGGGGACAGGAAACTATGGCTACACCTTC; cdr3_aa: CSVEGTGNYGYTF
v_call: TRBV11-2; d_call: .; clone_size: .; j_call: TRBJ2-1; cdr3_nt: TGTGCCAGCAGCTTAGAGTACGACAATGAGCAGTTCTTC; cdr3_aa: CASSLEYDNEQFF
v_call: TRBV4-3; d_call: TRBD2; clone_size: .; j_call: TRBJ2-7; cdr3_nt: TGCGCCAGCAGCCGGGGACTAAACCCGACCGAGCAGTACTTC; cdr3_aa: CASSRGLNPTEQYF
v_call: TRBV7-8; d_call: TRBD2; clone_size: .; j_call: TRBJ2-7; cdr3_nt: TGTGCCAGCAGCTTAGATCGAGCTAGCGGCGCCTACGAGCAGTACTTC; cdr3_aa: CASSLDRASGAYEQYF
v_call: TRBV7-9; d_call: .; clone_size: few; j_call: TRBJ1-2; cdr3_nt: TGTGCCAGCAGCTTGGAGCAGGCTGGAGGGGGCTACACCTTC; cdr3_aa: CASSLEQAGGGYTF
v_call: TRBV5-5; d_call: TRBD1; clone_size: .; j_call: TRBJ1-1; cdr3_nt: TGTGCCAGCAGCCTCCGGACAGGGACTGAAGCTTTCTTT; cdr3_aa: CASSLRTGTEAFF
v_call: TRBV6-8; d_call: TRBD1; clone_size: few; j_call: TRBJ2-7; cdr3_nt: TGTGCCTCTCCCCGGACAGGGTCCTACGAGCAGTACTTC; cdr3_aa: CASPRTGSYEQYF
v_call: TRBV7-2; d_call: .; clone_size: .; j_call: TRBJ2-1; cdr3_nt: TGTGCCAGCAGCTTAGTTACGGTAGGGGGTGAGCAGTTCTTC; cdr3_aa: CASSLVTVGGEQFF